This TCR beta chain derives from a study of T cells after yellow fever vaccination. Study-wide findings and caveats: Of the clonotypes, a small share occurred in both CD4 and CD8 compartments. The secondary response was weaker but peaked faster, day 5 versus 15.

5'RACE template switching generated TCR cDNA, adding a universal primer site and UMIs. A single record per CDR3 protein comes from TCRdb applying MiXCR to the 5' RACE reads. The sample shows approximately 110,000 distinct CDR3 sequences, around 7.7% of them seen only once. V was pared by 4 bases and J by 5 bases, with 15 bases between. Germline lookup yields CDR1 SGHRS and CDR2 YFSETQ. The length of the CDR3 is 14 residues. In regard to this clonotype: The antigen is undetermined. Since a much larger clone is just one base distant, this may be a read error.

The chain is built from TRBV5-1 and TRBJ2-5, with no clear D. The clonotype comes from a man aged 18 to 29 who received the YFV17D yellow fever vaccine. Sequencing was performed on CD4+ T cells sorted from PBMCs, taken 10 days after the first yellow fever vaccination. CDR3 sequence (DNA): TGCGCCAGCAGCACAAGACAAATACACGAGACCCAGTACTTC. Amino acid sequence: CASSTRQIHETQYF.